This T cell receptor (beta chain) comes out of a study of tumor and adjacent non-tumor tissue in lung cancer. The library came from three nested PCR rounds adapted from ARM-PCR protocols. TCRdb processed the multiplex PCR reads anew with MiXCR; each CDR3 protein has one entry. The table has under 150,000 distinct CDR3 sequences, approximately 64% seen once. Whole-study findings and limits: Tumor TCR diversity, when higher, was linked to shorter survival.

This sample's RNA came from whole unsorted tissue. Concerning this clonotype: Antigen unknown.

V was pared by 4 bases and J by 4 bases, with 5 bases of the junction left unmatched. Germline V gene sequence: CDR1 SGHNT, CDR2 YYREEE (reference sequence). This CDR3 comprises 15 residues. Input material: lung tumor tissue. The TCR was taken from a man aged 60 to 75 with small cell lung cancer. The V gene is TRBV5-4, the J gene TRBJ2-1; 10 positions match TRBD2. The CDR3 region has the DNA TGTGCCAGCAGCGACGGGACTAGCGAGTACAATGAGCAGTTCTTC. Amino acid sequence: CASSDGTSEYNEQFF.